The clone carrying this T cell receptor (beta chain) is labeled medium-sized (0.01 to 0.1%). The data were taken from a study of blood T cell repertoires in COVID-19. The V and J ends lost 3 bases and 4 bases respectively, with 10 bases between them. The germline CDR1 and CDR2 sequences are ENHRY and SYGVKD. The CDR3 spans 14 residues. Produced via immunoSEQ multiplex PCR; TCRdb's table is partial and in-frame only. Among over 45,000 clones listed, about 86% were seen once. This chain uses TRBV10-3 with TRBJ1-5; the D is unclear. Sequencing was done on a sample of peripheral blood. This clonotype originated in a woman of 80 years or more with acute or convalescent COVID-19. The CDR3 is CAISDLTGNQPQHF. Written as DNA, the CDR3 is TGTGCCATCAGTGATCTGACGGGAAATCAGCCCCAGCATTTT.